This T cell receptor (beta chain) came from a study of blood T cell repertoires in COVID-19. For the study at large: From the United States, Italy and Spain came samples of acute and convalescent COVID-19. T cells, B-cell-depleted T cells, or PBMCs provided the cDNA or gDNA that served as material.

Method: immunoSEQ multiplex PCR; TCRdb's copy keeps in-frame clones and lacks some. The sample holds approximately 250,000 clones, about 86% seen once. This clone has a single count. The CDR3 length is 15 residues. V lost 4 bases and J 6 bases, leaving 16 bases between the germline ends. Germline CDR1 and CDR2: LGHDT and YNNKEL (reference sequence). The specimen sequenced was peripheral blood. The chain employs TRBV3-1 (or the pseudogene TRBV3-2) and TRBJ2-4, with D possibly being TRBD1 (6 bases). The TCR was taken from a woman between 65 and 79 years old with COVID-19, enrolled during active disease. CDR3 loop: CASSPRGGVGNIQYF. The CDR3, as DNA: TGTGCCAGCAGCCCCCGAGGGGGAGTTGGAAACATTCAGTACTTC.